These 10 T cell receptor beta chains share one sample of origin, sequenced in a study of identical twins. TCRdb passed the 5' RACE reads through MiXCR, listing each CDR3 protein once. Of hundreds of thousands of distinct CDR3 sequences in the sample, over 9% are singletons; the top ten hold 1.5% to 2%. In addition, the sample was reused for a study of yellow fever vaccine responses in identical twins.

Input material: PBMCs. The receptors derive from a woman younger than 35 in good health.

The chain joins TRBV25-1 to TRBJ1-1; a possible D gene is TRBD1 (6 bases). The length of the CDR3 is 15 residues. Germline V lookup: CDR1 MGHDK, CDR2 SYGVNS. Trimming cost V 7 bases and J 5 bases, with 20 bases left between them. The CDR3: CASTSTGWVGTEAFF. The DNA for the CDR3 is TGTGCCAGCACCTCAACAGGGTGGGTAGGGACTGAAGCTTTCTTT.

This clonotype was seen a handful of times. The J gene is TRBJ1-1, the V gene TRBV6-7; tentative D call: TRBD1 (6 bases). TRBV6-7 carries the ORF label, with uncertain function. V was pared by 10 bases and J by 1 base, with 13 bases between. The length of the CDR3 is 13 residues. CDR3 in DNA: TGTGCCACTAGGACAGTTTCGAACACTGAAGCTTTCTTT. Its protein is CATRTVSNTEAFF.

This clonotype was seen at least ten times. The chain links TRBV7-9 to TRBJ2-2, with D hard to call. Trimming took off 5 bases at V and 0 bases at J, with 7 bases between the two ends. CDR3 length equals 14 residues. Germline V CDR1 and CDR2: SEHNR, FQNEAQ (reference sequence). Written as DNA, the CDR3 is TGTGCCAGCAGCCCAGGTTCGAACACCGGGGAGCTGTTTTTT. Translating it yields CASSPGSNTGELFF.

Only a few counts were recorded for this clonotype. CDR3 loop: CASSTQGAYTGELFF. CDR3 in DNA: TGTGCCAGCAGTACACAGGGGGCGTACACCGGGGAGCTGTTTTTT. The rearrangement links TRBV12-3 or TRBV12-4 to TRBJ2-2, with 9 bases fitting TRBD1. The length of the CDR3 is 15 residues. The V and J ends lost 5 bases and 3 bases, in that order; junction bases with no gene match: 4.

To note about this clonotype: The junction and the germline gene differ at one end; a read error may be behind it. The V and J genes are TRBV12-3 or TRBV12-4 and TRBJ2-1, with TRBD1 matching 9 bases. The CDR3 length is 15 residues. The CDR3 nucleotides read TGTGCCAGCAGCTTAGACAGGGGGTACTACAATGAGCAGTTCTTC. As protein: CASSLDRGYYNEQFF.

This clonotype appeared a few times. The rearrangement joins TRBV5-1 to TRBJ2-1, with 14 bases identical to TRBD2. From germline, CDR1 is SGHRS and CDR2 YFSETQ. The CDR3 extends over 14 amino acids. The V and J ends lost 4 bases and 12 bases, in that order; junction bases with no gene match: 6. CDR3 sequence: CASSQGLAGGRQFF. The CDR3 nucleotides read TGCGCCAGCAGCCAAGGACTAGCGGGAGGTAGGCAGTTCTTC.

The chain couples TRBV2 to TRBJ2-7; TRBD2 might be the D (5 bases). V lost 5 bases to trimming and J lost 4 bases, with 12 bases between them. Germline V CDR1 and CDR2: SNHLY, FYNNEI. The CDR3 consists of 13 residues. The CDR3 sequence: CASSPSFGYEQYV. CDR3 in DNA: TGTGCCAGCAGTCCTAGCTTCGGGTACGAGCAGTACGTC.

This clonotype was seen more than once but under ten times. The V gene is TRBV9, the J gene TRBJ2-5; a possible D gene is TRBD1 (6 bases). There are 14 residues in the CDR3. CDR1 is SGDLS, CDR2 YYNGEE, per germline. The V end was cut by 3 bases, the J end by 2 bases, with 11 bases between. The CDR3 region has the DNA TGTGCCAGCAGCGCGCAGGGGATACAAGAGACCCAGTACTTC. Amino acid sequence: CASSAQGIQETQYF.

CDR3 in DNA: TGTGCCAGCAGCTTGGCCGCAGGGCCAAGGAATGAGCAGTTCTTC. It yields the protein CASSLAAGPRNEQFF. The rearrangement uses TRBV5-5 and TRBJ2-1; D might be TRBD1 (5 bases). Germline-derived CDR1 and CDR2 are SGHKS and YYEKEE (reference sequence). V was clipped by 0 bases and J by 7 bases, with 14 bases between them. This CDR3 contains 15 residues.

The rearrangement uses TRBV27 and TRBJ2-1; 7 bases line up with TRBD2. The CDR3 loop spans 14 amino acids. Germline loops: CDR1 MNHEY, CDR2 SMNVEV (reference sequence). Trimming took 5 bases from V and 5 from J; bases not matched to a gene: 6. Here the CDR3 reads CASSRAGRDNEQFF. CDR3 DNA: TGTGCCAGCAGTAGAGCTGGGAGGGACAATGAGCAGTTCTTC.